The next 29 T cell receptor beta chains were all read from a single sample in a study of shared clonotypes between healthy human individuals. TCRdb keeps only in-frame clones here, not all; method: immunoSEQ multiplex PCR. Among around 2.1 million clones listed, approximately 96% were seen once. Material: naive CD4+ T cells sorted from blood. Subset given: CD45RA+ positively selected. The receptors were sampled from a man aged 18-30 years in good health.

Note on this clone: This sample includes further DNA sequences coding for the same CDR3. The J gene is TRBJ2-7, the V gene TRBV30, with D perhaps matching TRBD2 (6 bases). V was trimmed by 3 bases and J by 2 bases, leaving 11 bases between them. The CDR3 is made up of 13 amino acids. Germline CDR1 and CDR2: GTSNPN and SVGIG (reference sequence). The CDR3 nucleotides are TGTGCCTGGAGGGGATTAGCGGCCTACGAGCAGTACTTC. Encoded protein: CAWRGLAAYEQYF.

The J gene is TRBJ1-2, the V gene TRBV15, with D maybe TRBD1 (5 bases). The V end was cut by 5 bases, the J end by 8 bases, with 21 bases between. The CDR3 is made up of 15 amino acids. CDR1 is LNHNV, CDR2 YYDKDF, per germline (reference sequence). The CDR3 loop is CATSPQERGRKGYTF. The CDR3 bases are TGTGCCACCAGCCCACAGGAGAGAGGGCGGAAAGGCTACACCTTC.

The CDR3 DNA is TGTGCCAGCAGCTTGGTACGAATAGCGGGGGTGACGGATACGCAGTATTTT. Translating it yields CASSLVRIAGVTDTQYF. The chain recombines TRBV5-6 with TRBJ2-3, with 9 bases matching TRBD2. This CDR3 has 17 residues. Germline V gene data show CDR1 as SGHDT and CDR2 as YYEEEE. V gave up 0 bases and J gave up 6 bases; unmatched junction bases: 11.

CDR3 loop: CSVDSRDRVYNEQFF. The CDR3 DNA is TGCAGCGTTGATTCCCGGGACAGGGTCTACAATGAGCAGTTCTTC. The chain combines TRBV29-1 with TRBJ2-1; 9 nucleotides match TRBD1. The germline CDR1 and CDR2 sequences are SQVTM and ANQGSEA. V shed 3 bases, J shed 3 bases, and the junction held 6 bases outside the gene matches. This CDR3 comprises 15 residues.

The V call is TRBV11-2, the J call TRBJ2-1, with D possibly called TRBD1 or TRBD2 (6 bases each). Germline CDR1 and CDR2: SGHAT and FQNNGV. V lost 5 bases to trimming and J lost 3 bases, with 17 bases between them. There are 16 residues in the CDR3. This chain's CDR3 is CASSTNGRGHYNEQFF. CDR3 coding DNA: TGTGCCAGCAGCACTAACGGGCGGGGACACTACAATGAGCAGTTCTTC.

Here the CDR3 DNA reads TGTGCCAGTAGTATATCGGGGCTAGCAAACAATGAGCAGTTCTTC. This sequence encodes CASSISGLANNEQFF. This chain connects TRBV19 to TRBJ2-1; D is tentatively TRBD1 or TRBD2 (5 bases each). Germline CDR1 reads LNHDA; CDR2 reads SQIVND (reference sequence). This CDR3 contains 15 residues. V dropped 2 bases and J dropped 5 bases, with 13 bases sitting between them.

The J gene is TRBJ2-7, the V gene TRBV19; D uncertain. The CDR3 extends over 15 amino acids. Germline V CDR1 and CDR2: LNHDA, SQIVND (reference sequence). Trimming took off 6 bases at V and 0 bases at J, with 15 bases between the two ends. In nucleotides, the CDR3 is TGTGCCAGTAGATTGGACGGAAAGGGCTCCTACGAGCAGTACTTC. As protein: CASRLDGKGSYEQYF. Looking up the rest from reference TRBV19 and TRBJ2-7 gives the full variable domain: DGGITQSPKYLFRKEGQNVTLSCEQNLNHDAMYWYRQDPGQGLRLIYYSQIVNDFQKGDIAEGYSVSREKKESFPLTVTSAQKNPTAFYLCASRLDGKGSYEQYFGPGTRLTVT.

The V gene is TRBV30, the J gene TRBJ2-3; weak D call: TRBD2 (6 bases). This CDR3 has 15 amino acids. V was clipped by 1 base and J by 1 base, with 12 bases between them. The germline CDR1 and CDR2 sequences are GTSNPN and SVGIG (reference sequence). CDR3 nucleotides: TGTGCCTGGAGTGGGGGCAGGGAGGGCACAGATACGCAGTATTTT. Translating gives CAWSGGREGTDTQYF.

V gene TRBV10-3 combines with J gene TRBJ2-2, with TRBD1 as a possible D gene (6 bases). V was cut by 5 bases and J by 0 bases, with 13 bases left in between. From germline, CDR1 is ENHRY and CDR2 SYGVKD. CDR3 length: 16 amino acids. CDR3 region: CAISTGTLTNTGELFF. The CDR3 DNA reads as TGTGCCATCAGTACAGGGACCCTAACGAACACCGGGGAGCTGTTTTTT.

Notes on this clone: Mismatch with germline at one junction end may stem from a read error. The chain uses TRBV27 and TRBJ2-7; 11 nucleotides align to TRBD2. Germline V CDR1 and CDR2: MNHEY, SMNVEV (reference sequence). This CDR3 has 14 residues. CDR3 DNA sequence: TGTGCCAGCCGTTTACTAGCGGGAGCAGGTGAGCAGTACTTC. Amino acid sequence: CASRLLAGAGEQYF.

The sample holds one count of this clone. This chain connects TRBV25-1 to TRBJ2-1; D is uncertain. The V end was cut by 7 bases, the J end by 4 bases, with 14 bases between. The CDR3 is 14 amino acids. In germline, CDR1 is MGHDK, CDR2 SYGVNS. Here the CDR3 reads CASTNPALYNEQFF. DNA of the CDR3: TGTGCCAGCACTAACCCGGCCCTGTACAATGAGCAGTTCTTC.

The rearrangement uses TRBV15 and TRBJ2-7; D is ambiguous. The germline V and J ends were trimmed by 2 bases and 2 bases, with 10 bases remaining between them. CDR1 is LNHNV and CDR2 is YYDKDF in the germline V gene (reference sequence). CDR3 length: 14 residues. The DNA of the CDR3 is TGTGCCACCAGCAGACCCTCGGGCGCCTACGAGCAGTACTTC. This translates into CATSRPSGAYEQYF.

The chain combines TRBV11-2 with TRBJ2-7; a weak D match, TRBD1 (5 bases). The V gene lost 3 bases and the J gene lost 0 bases, with 15 bases spanning the gap. Germline V gives CDR1 SGHAT, CDR2 FQNNGV. The CDR3 extends over 16 amino acids. The CDR3 region has the DNA TGTGCCAGCAGCTTTTCAACCCTTCAGGGCTCCTACGAGCAGTACTTC. Translating it yields CASSFSTLQGSYEQYF.

The chain recombines TRBV19 with TRBJ1-2; possible D gene TRBD1, 5 bases. V dropped 10 bases and J dropped 3 bases, with 12 bases sitting between them. There are 12 residues in the CDR3. Germline V gene lookup returns CDR1 LNHDA and CDR2 SQIVND (reference sequence). CDR3 in amino acids: CATQGFDYGYTF. The DNA for the CDR3 is TGTGCCACCCAGGGTTTCGACTATGGCTACACCTTC. The full variable domain, its missing parts supplied by reference TRBV19 and TRBJ1-2, is DGGITQSPKYLFRKEGQNVTLSCEQNLNHDAMYWYRQDPGQGLRLIYYSQIVNDFQKGDIAEGYSVSREKKESFPLTVTSAQKNPTAFYLCATQGFDYGYTFGSGTRLTVV.

The V call is TRBV10-1, the J call TRBJ1-1; D is uncertain. Germline assignment: CDR1 WNHNN and CDR2 SYGVQD (reference sequence). The CDR3 spans 14 residues. Trimming left V 4 bases short and J 0 bases short, with 9 bases between. CDR3 protein: CASSATVMNTEAFF. DNA for the CDR3: TGCGCCAGCAGTGCGACGGTCATGAACACTGAAGCTTTCTTT.

V and J are TRBV30 and TRBJ2-5; 8 positions match TRBD1. After removal of 1 base from V and 5 bases from J, the junction contained 9 bases not matched to a gene. The CDR3 loop spans 15 amino acids. Germline lookup yields CDR1 GTSNPN and CDR2 SVGIG (reference sequence). The CDR3: CAWSGRTGSRETQYF. Here the CDR3 DNA reads TGTGCCTGGAGTGGAAGGACAGGGAGTAGGGAGACCCAGTACTTC. Supplemented by reference TRBV30 and TRBJ2-5, the full variable domain reads SQTIHQWPATLVQPVGSPLSLECTVEGTSNPNLYWYRQAAGRGLQLLFYSVGIGQISSEVPQNLSASRPQDRQFILSSKKLLLSDSGFYLCAWSGRTGSRETQYFGPGTRLLVL.

With respect to this clone: Other DNA sequences in this specimen translate into the identical CDR3. The chain has TRBV30 and TRBJ2-5; tentatively, D is TRBD2 (6 bases). Germline values: CDR1 GTSNPN, CDR2 SVGIG (reference sequence). The CDR3 sequence is 13 residues long. Trimming took off 3 bases at V and 1 base at J, with 9 bases between the two ends. The CDR3 DNA reads as TGTGCCTGGAGAGGAGGGCCCCAAGAGACCCAGTACTTC. Its translation is CAWRGGPQETQYF.

The chain is built from TRBV6-1 and TRBJ2-7; possibly TRBD1 for D (7 bases). Trimming removed 4 bases at V and 4 bases at J, with 14 bases between. This CDR3 has 14 amino acids. CDR1 and CDR2 from the germline V gene are MNHNS and SASEGT. As DNA, the CDR3 is TGTGCCAGCAGTGCGACAGGGAGCGGGTACGAGCAGTACTTC. It codes for CASSATGSGYEQYF.

Comments on this clone: The sample carries other DNA sequences with the same CDR3. This chain uses TRBV5-4 with TRBJ2-7; 10 bases map to TRBD2. After removal of 3 bases from V and 2 bases from J, the junction contained 5 bases not matched to a gene. Germline assignment: CDR1 SGHNT and CDR2 YYREEE (reference sequence). This CDR3 has 15 amino acids. The CDR3 bases are TGTGCCAGCAGCTCCGGGACTAGCGTAACCTACGAGCAGTACTTC. Protein: CASSSGTSVTYEQYF. The full variable domain, in which reference TRBV5-4 and TRBJ2-7 provide the parts outside the CDR3, is ETGVTQSPTHLIKTRGQQVTLRCSSQSGHNTVSWYQQALGQGPQFIFQYYREEENGRGNFPPRFSGLQFPNYSSELNVNALELDDSALYLCASSSGTSVTYEQYFGPGTRLTVT.

The chain couples TRBV6-1 to TRBJ1-6; D is perhaps TRBD1 (6 bases). Germline CDR1 MNHNS, CDR2 SASEGT. V was trimmed by 1 base and J by 5 bases, leaving 15 bases between them. This CDR3 contains 17 residues. CDR3 bases: TGTGCCAGCAGTGAAGGAATTGTGGGACAAGATAATTCACCCCTCCACTTT. Translating gives CASSEGIVGQDNSPLHF.

CDR3: CASSLDAWSYEQYF. The CDR3 bases are TGTGCCAGCAGCTTAGATGCGTGGTCCTACGAGCAGTACTTC. The genes are TRBV7-9 and TRBJ2-7; D remains unclear. V lost 1 base to trimming and J lost 1 base, with 8 bases between them. The CDR3 has 14 amino acids. In germline, CDR1 is SEHNR, CDR2 FQNEAQ (reference sequence). The whole variable domain, remainder taken from reference TRBV7-9 and TRBJ2-7, is DTGVSQNPRHKITKRGQNVTFRCDPISEHNRLYWYRQTLGQGPEFLTYFQNEAQLEKSRLLSDRFSAERPKGSFSTLEIQRTEQGDSAMYLCASSLDAWSYEQYFGPGTRLTVT.

This clone has just a few counts. The chain couples TRBV10-1 to TRBJ1-2; D is uncertain. The CDR3 sequence is 13 residues long. V lost 5 bases to trimming and J lost 4 bases, with 11 bases between them. Germline CDR1 is WNHNN and CDR2 is SYGVQD (reference sequence). The CDR3 nucleotides are TGCGCCAGCAGTCCTCAGCCGTTCTATGGCTACACCTTC. It is translated as CASSPQPFYGYTF.

The chain has TRBV28 and TRBJ1-2; D ambiguous. This CDR3 region has 14 residues. Deletions cut 4 bases from V and 6 bases from J, with 15 bases between. Germline CDR1 reads MDHEN; CDR2 reads SYDVKM. The CDR3 DNA is TGTGCCAGCAGTTCTAAGACGGTGGGTCATGGCTACACCTTC. Amino acid sequence: CASSSKTVGHGYTF.

The chain has TRBV2 and TRBJ2-4; 9 bases are shared with TRBD2. V trimming: 7 bases; J trimming: 1 base; junction bases outside the gene matches: 8. The CDR3 spans 16 residues. Germline assignment: CDR1 SNHLY and CDR2 FYNNEI. The CDR3: CASTILAGAAKNIQYF. The CDR3 nucleotides read TGTGCCAGCACGATTTTAGCGGGGGCGGCCAAAAACATTCAGTACTTC.

The rearrangement joins TRBV13 to TRBJ1-4; TRBD1 might be the D (5 bases). Germline CDR1 PRHDT, CDR2 FYEKMQ (reference sequence). There are 16 residues in the CDR3. V was clipped by 5 bases and J by 0 bases, with 13 bases between them. DNA for the CDR3: TGTGCCAGCAGCCTGGGACGGATGACAACTAATGAAAAACTGTTTTTT. Translating it yields CASSLGRMTTNEKLFF.

This rearrangement joins TRBV10-3 to TRBJ2-7, with 9 bases matching TRBD1. Germline assignment: CDR1 ENHRY and CDR2 SYGVKD. The junction had 5 bases not matched to a gene; V was cut back by 3 bases and J by 2 bases. The CDR3 covers 15 residues. The CDR3 loop is CAISEGTGLTYEQYF. CDR3 coding DNA: TGTGCCATCAGTGAAGGGACAGGGTTAACCTACGAGCAGTACTTC.

The V and J genes are TRBV6-5 and TRBJ1-2; no reliable D call. The V end was cut by 8 bases, the J end by 0 bases, with 7 bases between. The CDR3 sequence is 12 residues long. Germline V gene lookup returns CDR1 MNHEY and CDR2 SVGAGI. This chain's CDR3 is CASSQSNYGYTF. CDR3 nucleotide sequence: TGTGCCAGCTCGCAGTCTAACTATGGCTACACCTTC.

J is TRBJ1-1 and V is TRBV7-9; 8 nucleotides agree with TRBD1. The CDR3 totals 14 residues. Germline values: CDR1 SEHNR, CDR2 FQNEAQ (reference sequence). With 3 bases clipped from V and 4 bases from J, the junction kept 4 bases outside the gene matches. CDR3 in amino acids: CASSFQGAATEAFF. In DNA form, the CDR3 reads TGTGCCAGCAGCTTTCAGGGGGCGGCCACTGAAGCTTTCTTT.

The V and J genes are TRBV2 and TRBJ2-5; 15 positions match TRBD2. Unmatched junction bases numbered 2, after V lost 4 bases and J lost 5 bases. Germline V gives CDR1 SNHLY, CDR2 FYNNEI. CDR3 length equals 15 residues. CDR3 region: CASSVGLAGGETQYF. Here the CDR3 DNA reads TGTGCCAGCAGTGTAGGACTAGCGGGAGGGGAGACCCAGTACTTC.